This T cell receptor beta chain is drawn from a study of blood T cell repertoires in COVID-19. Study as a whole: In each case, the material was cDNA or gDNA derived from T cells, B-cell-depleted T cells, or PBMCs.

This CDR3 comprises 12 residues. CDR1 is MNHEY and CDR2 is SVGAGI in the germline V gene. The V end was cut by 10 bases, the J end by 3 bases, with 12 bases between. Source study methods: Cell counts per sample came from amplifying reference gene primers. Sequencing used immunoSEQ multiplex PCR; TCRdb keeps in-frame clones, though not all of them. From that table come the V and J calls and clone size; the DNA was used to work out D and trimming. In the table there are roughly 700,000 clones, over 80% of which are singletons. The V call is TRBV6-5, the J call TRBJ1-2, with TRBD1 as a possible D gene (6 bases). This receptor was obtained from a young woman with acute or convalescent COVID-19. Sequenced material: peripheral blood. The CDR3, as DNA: TGTGCCACCGGGGGGCGCTACTATGGCTACACCTTC. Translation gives CATGGRYYGYTF.